Following are 25 T cell receptor beta chains from one sample sequenced in a study of cytomegalovirus exposure and HLA in healthy donors. Primers: 60 Vbeta forward and 13 Jbeta reverse. Profiled with immunoSEQ multiplex PCR; TCRdb holds only in-frame clones, not every one. The data hold about 170,000 clones, with around 83% observed a single time. The source material was PBMCs. The receptors stem from a girl aged 2 to 10 in good health and CMV-seropositive.

The chain employs TRBV29-1 and TRBJ2-7; TRBD1 matches at 8 bases. Germline V lookup: CDR1 SQVTM, CDR2 ANQGSEA. The trim removed 4 bases at V and 2 bases at J, leaving 7 bases unmatched. This CDR3 spans 14 amino acids. The CDR3 loop is CSVVPGGLAYEQYF. In nucleotides, the CDR3 is TGCAGCGTTGTTCCAGGGGGCCTGGCCTACGAGCAGTACTTC.

This sequence joins TRBV6-4 and TRBJ2-3, with TRBD2 matching 7 bases. V lost 3 bases and J lost 1; bases outside the gene matches: 4. Per germline, CDR1 MRHNA and CDR2 SNTAGT. The length of the CDR3 is 15 residues. In DNA, the CDR3 is TGTGCCAGCAGTGAGCGGGCGGGAGGCACAGATACGCAGTATTTT. Protein sequence: CASSERAGGTDTQYF.

The chain links TRBV19 to TRBJ2-7; D unresolved. The CDR3 totals 15 residues. CDR1 and CDR2 (germline): LNHDA, SQIVND (reference sequence). V lost 1 base and J 1 base, leaving 11 bases between the germline ends. The chain's CDR3 is CASSIGPGRSYEQYF. CDR3 sequence (DNA): TGTGCCAGTAGTATAGGGCCAGGAAGGTCCTACGAGCAGTACTTC.

The chain recombines TRBV28 with TRBJ2-1, with D perhaps TRBD1 (5 bases). This CDR3 spans 13 amino acids. CDR1 MDHEN and CDR2 SYDVKM come from the germline V gene. V lost 4 bases and J lost 12, with 16 bases in between. The CDR3 nucleotides are TGTGCCAGCAGTTCCCCAGACAGTTTAGCGCAGTTCTTC. It translates to CASSSPDSLAQFF.

The chain is built from TRBV6-1 and TRBJ1-1; TRBD1 might be the D (5 bases). Germline lookup yields CDR1 MNHNS and CDR2 SASEGT. V was trimmed by 4 bases and J by 1 base, leaving 7 bases between them. CDR3 length: 13 amino acids. The chain's CDR3 is CASSGQGNTEAFF. The CDR3 DNA sequence: TGTGCCAGCAGTGGCCAGGGGAACACTGAAGCTTTCTTT.

The V call is TRBV10-3, the J call TRBJ2-7; 7 bases fit TRBD2. CDR1 is ENHRY, CDR2 SYGVKD, per germline. The CDR3 sequence is 17 residues long. The V and J ends lost 2 bases and 2 bases, in that order; junction bases with no gene match: 12. The CDR3: CAISEIGGGGITYEQYF. Written as DNA, the CDR3 is TGTGCCATCAGTGAGATTGGCGGGGGAGGGATAACCTACGAGCAGTACTTC.

V is TRBV27 and J is TRBJ2-5; 12 bases are a match to TRBD2. This CDR3 region has 15 residues. Germline CDR1 and CDR2: MNHEY and SMNVEV (reference sequence). J gave up 2 bases and V 5 bases, and 3 bases lay outside the gene matches. The CDR3 protein is CASSPGTSGQETQYF. The CDR3 region has the DNA TGTGCCAGCAGTCCCGGGACTAGCGGGCAAGAGACCCAGTACTTC.

This clone was counted a single time. V and J are TRBV10-3 and TRBJ1-1, with a possible D match to TRBD1 (6 bases). The V end was cut by 4 bases, the J end by 1 base, with 16 bases between. This CDR3 spans 16 amino acids. Germline CDR1 ENHRY, CDR2 SYGVKD. In DNA form, the CDR3 reads TGTGCCATCAGTGGTGGGGGGGGCGCAGGGAACACTGAAGCTTTCTTT. Encoded protein: CAISGGGGAGNTEAFF.

The chain recombines TRBV9 with TRBJ2-1, with a weak D call TRBD1 (5 bases). The CDR3 sequence is 15 residues long. With 5 bases removed from V and 2 bases from J, the gap between germline ends came to 14 bases. In germline, CDR1 is SGDLS, CDR2 YYNGEE. In DNA, the CDR3 is TGTGCCAGCAGAGACCCCCGGACAACCTACAATGAGCAGTTCTTC. Its translation: CASRDPRTTYNEQFF.

Here the CDR3 DNA reads TGTGCCAGCAGTTCAAACAGGGGGCGTGAAAAACTGTTTTTT. Amino acids: CASSSNRGREKLFF. V and J are TRBV6-5 and TRBJ1-4; 9 bases align to TRBD1. J gave up 7 bases and V 4 bases, and 4 bases lay outside the gene matches. This CDR3 is built from 14 residues. Germline CDR1 is MNHEY and CDR2 is SVGAGI.

This chain links TRBV5-1 with TRBJ2-1; TRBD1 agrees at 7 bases. Germline CDR1 and CDR2: SGHRS and YFSETQ. The CDR3 sequence is 15 residues long. The V segment lost 0 bases and the J segment 3 bases; nucleotides outside the gene matches: 3. The DNA of the CDR3 is TGCGCCAGCAGCTTGGAAGGGACAGACTACAATGAGCAGTTCTTC. Protein: CASSLEGTDYNEQFF.

This chain links TRBV9 with TRBJ2-7; TRBD1 matches 8 bases. Germline CDR1 reads SGDLS; CDR2 reads YYNGEE. Losses at the gene ends were 4 bases for V and 4 bases for J; bases not matched to a gene: 7. The CDR3 has 14 residues. The CDR3 sequence is CASSPGQGAYEQYF. The DNA for the CDR3 is TGTGCCAGCAGCCCAGGGCAGGGGGCTTACGAGCAGTACTTC.

The chain recombines TRBV12-5 with TRBJ2-2; 11 bases are a match to TRBD2. The germline gives CDR1 LGHNT, CDR2 FRNRAP. The CDR3 is 17 residues long. Losses at the gene ends were 5 bases for V and 0 bases for J; bases not matched to a gene: 5. CDR3 in DNA: TGTGCTAGTGGTCCCGGACTAGCGGGTACGAACACCGGGGAGCTGTTTTTT. Translating it yields CASGPGLAGTNTGELFF.

The genes are TRBV28 and TRBJ1-2; the D is unclear. CDR1 is MDHEN, CDR2 SYDVKM, per germline. V lost 3 bases, J lost 5 bases, and 13 bases lay in between. This CDR3 region has 14 residues. The CDR3 is CASSFSYAGYGYTF. CDR3 coding DNA: TGTGCCAGCAGTTTTTCATACGCAGGTTATGGCTACACCTTC.

V is TRBV6-1 and J is TRBJ2-1, with a possible D match to TRBD2 (6 bases). The germline gives CDR1 MNHNS, CDR2 SASEGT. V dropped 8 bases and J dropped 8 bases, with 22 bases sitting between them. The CDR3 covers 15 residues. Written as DNA, the CDR3 is TGTGCCAGCTTCTTCCCCGGGACTCCCCCCGATGAGCAGTTCTTC. Amino acid sequence: CASFFPGTPPDEQFF.

This chain uses TRBV29-1 with TRBJ2-1, with D possibly being TRBD1 (7 bases). The germline V gene encodes CDR1 SQVTM and CDR2 ANQGSEA. The CDR3 is 12 residues long. The germline V and J ends were trimmed by 4 bases and 7 bases, with 11 bases remaining between them. Here the CDR3 reads CSVAGGKNEQFF. The CDR3 DNA reads TGCAGCGTTGCAGGGGGGAAGAATGAGCAGTTCTTC.

J is TRBJ2-1 and V is TRBV4-1; TRBD2 matches at 8 bases. This CDR3 contains 17 residues. J was trimmed by 8 bases and V by 5 bases; bases with no gene match: 17. Germline V gives CDR1 MGHRA, CDR2 YSYEKL. The DNA for the CDR3 is TGCGCCAGCAGCTCCCTAACGGCTAGCGGGTTTAGGGATGAGCAGTTCTTC. Translated: CASSSLTASGFRDEQFF.

V usage is TRBV13 and J usage is TRBJ2-7, with 10 bases fitting TRBD2. Germline V CDR1 and CDR2: PRHDT, FYEKMQ (reference sequence). The CDR3 length is 20 residues. J gave up 3 bases and V 5 bases, and 22 bases lay outside the gene matches. The CDR3 DNA reads as TGTGCCAGCAGCCAGATGTTGGTACTAGCGGGAATGAAACCCAACTACGAGCAGTACTTC. Its translation is CASSQMLVLAGMKPNYEQYF.

The chain uses TRBV10-3 and TRBJ1-3, with D unresolved. Trimming stripped 10 bases from V and 7 bases from J, with 17 bases between. Germline-derived CDR1 and CDR2 are ENHRY and SYGVKD. The CDR3 loop spans 13 amino acids. The CDR3, as DNA: TGTGCCACCTCAGGTGATCCCTCCAACACCATATATTTT. This encodes CATSGDPSNTIYF.

The chain carries TRBV15 and TRBJ2-7; D ambiguous. Trimming left V 1 base short and J 2 bases short, with 15 bases between. There are 16 residues in the CDR3. From germline, CDR1 is LNHNV and CDR2 YYDKDF (reference sequence). The CDR3 is CATSRVPIGSTYEQYF. The CDR3 nucleotides are TGTGCCACCAGCAGAGTTCCAATTGGCTCCACCTACGAGCAGTACTTC.

This chain links TRBV7-9 with TRBJ1-5; possibly TRBD1 for D (5 bases). The length of the CDR3 is 14 residues. The germline V and J ends were trimmed by 4 bases and 4 bases, with 11 bases remaining between them. Germline V gene sequence: CDR1 SEHNR, CDR2 FQNEAQ (reference sequence). The CDR3 coding sequence is TGTGCCAGCAGCTCAATGACAGAGAATCAGCCCCAGCATTTT. Encoded protein: CASSSMTENQPQHF.

The chain has TRBV2 and TRBJ2-2; the D gene is possibly TRBD1 (7 bases). V was trimmed by 2 bases and J by 8 bases, leaving 15 bases between them. Germline CDR1 SNHLY, CDR2 FYNNEI. This CDR3 is 15 amino acids long. The CDR3 spells CASSEFSGGSGELFF. The DNA for the CDR3 is TGTGCCAGCAGTGAATTCTCAGGGGGGTCTGGGGAGCTGTTTTTT. The full variable domain, in which reference TRBV2 and TRBJ2-2 provide the parts outside the CDR3, is EPEVTQTPSHQVTQMGQEVILRCVPISNHLYFYWYRQILGQKVEFLVSFYNNEISEKSEIFDDQFSVERPDGSNFTLKIRSTKLEDSAMYFCASSEFSGGSGELFFGEGSRLTVL.

The chain employs TRBV6-6 and TRBJ2-2, with 8 bases identical to TRBD2. In germline, CDR1 is MNHNY, CDR2 SVGAGI (reference sequence). The V and J ends lost 4 bases and 5 bases, in that order; junction bases with no gene match: 9. CDR3 length: 16 amino acids. CDR3 DNA sequence: TGTGCCAGCAGTTCCGGAAAGCGGGAGTTTACCGGGGAGCTGTTTTTT. Amino acid sequence: CASSSGKREFTGELFF.

The V and J genes are TRBV10-1 and TRBJ2-7, with a possible D match to TRBD2 (5 bases). Trimming stripped 2 bases from V and 7 bases from J, with 6 bases between. The germline V gene has CDR1 WNHNN and CDR2 SYGVQD (reference sequence). The CDR3 runs 11 residues. CDR3 nucleotide sequence: TGCGCCAGCAGTGAGGGGGAGGAGCAGTACTTC. Amino acid sequence: CASSEGEEQYF.

The chain has TRBV7-9 and TRBJ1-2, with TRBD1 identical over 7 bases. J was trimmed by 7 bases and V by 5 bases; bases with no gene match: 7. The germline CDR1 and CDR2 sequences are SEHNR and FQNEAQ (reference sequence). The CDR3 loop spans 13 amino acids. The CDR3 spells CASSPTGDGGYTF. The DNA for the CDR3 is TGTGCCAGCAGCCCAACAGGGGATGGTGGCTACACCTTC.